A few counts support the clone carrying this T cell receptor (beta chain). TCRdb reanalysed the RT-PCR reads using MiXCR and keeps one entry per CDR3 protein. The table includes fewer than 800,000 distinct CDR3 sequences, around 14% detected once. Sequenced input: memory CD4+ T cells from blood. The sequence derives from a female donor in good health, serving as a healthy control.

The CDR3 protein is CASSLVGGAPTGELFF. The CDR3 bases are TGTGCCAGCAGCTTAGTAGGGGGCGCCCCCACCGGGGAGCTGTTTTTT. V gene TRBV7-3 combines with J gene TRBJ2-2; 7 bases align to TRBD1. CDR1 and CDR2 (germline): SGHTA, FQGTGA. This CDR3 spans 16 amino acids. J lost 4 bases, V lost 2 bases, and 7 bases had no gene match.